The rows below give T cell receptor beta chains drawn from one sample of a study of T cell responses to AZD1222 COVID-19 vaccine. Data came from immunoSEQ multiplex PCR; TCRdb stores just in-frame clones and leaves some out. The sample consists of approximately 100,000 clones, approximately 86% of them appearing once. Material: peripheral blood, obtained on day 0 of AZD1222 vaccination. Receptors originate from an adult in good health. Both conserved end residues are part of each CDR3. The order of the fields is clone size, J gene, V gene, D gene, CDR3 DNA, CDR3 protein. D genes are given only for firm matches. Where a row states a size, it is once, few, many or the class of an expanded clone; other rows omit it.

clone size: .
J gene: TRBJ1-5
V gene: TRBV19
D gene: .
CDR3 DNA: TGTGCCAGTAGTGCCCGACAGGTCGTGGGGGAGCCCCAGCATTTT
CDR3 protein: CASSARQVVGEPQHF

clone size: .
J gene: TRBJ1-5
V gene: TRBV28
D gene: .
CDR3 DNA: TGTGCCAGCAGTTCACCTGATGACAGGTATAGCAATCAGCCCCAGCATTTT
CDR3 protein: CASSSPDDRYSNQPQHF

clone size: .
J gene: TRBJ1-5
V gene: TRBV6-2/TRBV6-3
D gene: .
CDR3 DNA: TGTGCCAGCAGTTACCCAGGGGATAGCAATCAGCCCCAGCATTTT
CDR3 protein: CASSYPGDSNQPQHF

clone size: .
J gene: TRBJ2-2
V gene: TRBV7-2
D gene: .
CDR3 DNA: TGTGCCAGCAGCTTAGTGACCACCGGGGAGCTGTTTTTT
CDR3 protein: CASSLVTTGELFF

clone size: .
J gene: TRBJ2-7
V gene: TRBV11-2
D gene: TRBD1
CDR3 DNA: TGTGCCAGCAGCCTCTCAGGGGGTCATCCCTACGAGCAGTACTTC
CDR3 protein: CASSLSGGHPYEQYF

clone size: .
J gene: TRBJ1-2
V gene: TRBV9
D gene: .
CDR3 DNA: TGTGCCAGCAGCGGCCGGGACCCGTATGGCTACACCTTC
CDR3 protein: CASSGRDPYGYTF

clone size: .
J gene: TRBJ1-5
V gene: TRBV6-5
D gene: .
CDR3 DNA: TGTGCCAGCAGCCCCTCGGGACATCCCAATCAGCCCCAGCATTTT
CDR3 protein: CASSPSGHPNQPQHF

clone size: once
J gene: TRBJ1-2
V gene: TRBV5-8
D gene: .
CDR3 DNA: TGTGCCAGCAGCCTCTCCGAGACCTACTATGGCTACACCTTC
CDR3 protein: CASSLSETYYGYTF

clone size: .
J gene: TRBJ1-2
V gene: TRBV24-1
D gene: .
CDR3 DNA: TGTGCCACCAGTGGTCCAAGGGGGGATGGCTACACCTTC
CDR3 protein: CATSGPRGDGYTF

clone size: .
J gene: TRBJ2-5
V gene: TRBV18
D gene: .
CDR3 DNA: TGTGCCAGCTCACCCCGGGACTTGATGATACAAGAGACCCAGTACTTC
CDR3 protein: CASSPRDLMIQETQYF

clone size: once
J gene: TRBJ1-3
V gene: TRBV3-1/TRBV3-2
D gene: .
CDR3 DNA: TGTGCCAGCAGCCAAGGAAGCTCTGGAAACACCATATATTTT
CDR3 protein: CASSQGSSGNTIYF

clone size: .
J gene: TRBJ2-1
V gene: TRBV11-2
D gene: TRBD2
CDR3 DNA: TGTGCCAGCAGCATGGGACTAGCGGTCAATGAGCAGTTCTTC
CDR3 protein: CASSMGLAVNEQFF

clone size: .
J gene: TRBJ1-2
V gene: TRBV6-5
D gene: TRBD1
CDR3 DNA: TGTGCCAGCAGAAGGGACAGGAACTATGGCTACACCTTC
CDR3 protein: CASRRDRNYGYTF

clone size: .
J gene: TRBJ2-7
V gene: TRBV10-1
D gene: TRBD1
CDR3 DNA: TGCGCCAGCAGTGGGGACAGTTACGAGCAGTACTTC
CDR3 protein: CASSGDSYEQYF

clone size: .
J gene: TRBJ1-4
V gene: TRBV28
D gene: .
CDR3 DNA: TGTGCCAGCAACAGACCCGGGACTAATAATGAAAAACTGTTTTTT
CDR3 protein: CASNRPGTNNEKLFF

clone size: .
J gene: TRBJ2-7
V gene: TRBV27
D gene: TRBD2
CDR3 DNA: TGTGCCAGCCGATACGGGAGGTCCTACGAGCAGTACTTC
CDR3 protein: CASRYGRSYEQYF

clone size: .
J gene: TRBJ2-7
V gene: TRBV24-1
D gene: .
CDR3 DNA: TGTGCCACCAGTGAACGGGGGTCCTACGAGCAGTACTTC
CDR3 protein: CATSERGSYEQYF

clone size: .
J gene: TRBJ2-2
V gene: TRBV30
D gene: .
CDR3 DNA: TGTGCCTGGAGGCTCCGTTCCGGGGAGCTGTTTTTT
CDR3 protein: CAWRLRSGELFF

clone size: .
J gene: TRBJ2-7
V gene: TRBV4-2
D gene: .
CDR3 DNA: TGTGCCAGCAGCCTCGACAGCTACGAGCAGTACTTC
CDR3 protein: CASSLDSYEQYF

clone size: .
J gene: TRBJ2-7
V gene: TRBV4-2
D gene: TRBD2
CDR3 DNA: TGTGCCAGCAGCCAAAACCCTAGCGGGGAAACCTACGAGCAGTACTTC
CDR3 protein: CASSQNPSGETYEQYF

clone size: once
J gene: TRBJ1-2
V gene: TRBV5-1
D gene: TRBD1
CDR3 DNA: TGCGCCAGCAGCTTGGTGGGACAGGTCGACTATGGCTACACCTTC
CDR3 protein: CASSLVGQVDYGYTF

clone size: .
J gene: TRBJ2-5
V gene: TRBV7-2
D gene: TRBD1
CDR3 DNA: TGTGCCAGCAGCTCGACAGGGGGCCGAGAGACCCAGTACTTC
CDR3 protein: CASSSTGGRETQYF

clone size: .
J gene: TRBJ2-3
V gene: TRBV19
D gene: TRBD2
CDR3 DNA: TGTGCCAGTAGTATCATGGCTAGCGGGGAGAGAGATACGCAGTATTTT
CDR3 protein: CASSIMASGERDTQYF

clone size: .
J gene: TRBJ2-7
V gene: TRBV7-7
D gene: .
CDR3 DNA: TGTGCCAGCAGCTTGCGCCCGAGCGGGCCCCCCTTCTACGAGCAGTACTTC
CDR3 protein: CASSLRPSGPPFYEQYF

clone size: .
J gene: TRBJ2-1
V gene: TRBV29-1
D gene: .
CDR3 DNA: TGCAGCGTTGACGATCGCGGGGCAGGTGAGCAGTTCTTC
CDR3 protein: CSVDDRGAGEQFF

clone size: few
J gene: TRBJ1-5
V gene: TRBV6-1
D gene: .
CDR3 DNA: TGTGCCAGCAGTGAATCCCCAGAGGATCAGCCCCAGCATTTT
CDR3 protein: CASSESPEDQPQHF

clone size: .
J gene: TRBJ2-1
V gene: TRBV3-1/TRBV3-2
D gene: TRBD2
CDR3 DNA: TGTGCCAGCAGCCAAGAAGGCGGGGGCAATGAGCAGTTCTTC
CDR3 protein: CASSQEGGGNEQFF

clone size: .
J gene: TRBJ2-3
V gene: TRBV2
D gene: TRBD2
CDR3 DNA: TGTGCCAGCAGTAAAGGACTAGCGGGGGGACCAGATACGCAGTATTTT
CDR3 protein: CASSKGLAGGPDTQYF

clone size: once
J gene: TRBJ2-7
V gene: TRBV11-3
D gene: TRBD1
CDR3 DNA: TGTGCCAGCAGCCGATGGACAGGGGGTGAGCAGTACTTC
CDR3 protein: CASSRWTGGEQYF

clone size: .
J gene: TRBJ2-2
V gene: TRBV19
D gene: TRBD1
CDR3 DNA: TGTGCCAGTAGTACTAGACAGGGACCTCTGAACACCGGGGAGCTGTTTTTT
CDR3 protein: CASSTRQGPLNTGELFF

clone size: few
J gene: TRBJ2-7
V gene: TRBV19
D gene: .
CDR3 DNA: TGTGCCAGTAGGGGGGACATCCTGGACGAGCAGTACTTC
CDR3 protein: CASRGDILDEQYF

clone size: .
J gene: TRBJ2-5
V gene: TRBV27
D gene: TRBD2
CDR3 DNA: TGTGCCAGCAGTTTACGGGGGGAACAAGAGACCCAGTACTTC
CDR3 protein: CASSLRGEQETQYF

clone size: .
J gene: TRBJ2-7
V gene: TRBV28
D gene: TRBD2
CDR3 DNA: TGTGCCAGCAGTCCGCTAGCGGGGGGGGGCGAGCAGTACTTC
CDR3 protein: CASSPLAGGGEQYF

clone size: few
J gene: TRBJ2-2
V gene: TRBV7-2
D gene: .
CDR3 DNA: TGTGCCAGCAGCTTAGTCCTGGGCCCGAACACCGGGGAGCTGTTTTTT
CDR3 protein: CASSLVLGPNTGELFF

clone size: .
J gene: TRBJ1-1
V gene: TRBV28
D gene: .
CDR3 DNA: TGTGCCAGCAGCATCACAGGGACGAACACTGAAGCTTTCTTT
CDR3 protein: CASSITGTNTEAFF

clone size: .
J gene: TRBJ2-1
V gene: TRBV6-5
D gene: .
CDR3 DNA: TGTGCCAGCAGTTACTTCACCGGACGGCCCAATGAGCAGTTCTTC
CDR3 protein: CASSYFTGRPNEQFF

clone size: .
J gene: TRBJ2-3
V gene: TRBV29-1
D gene: .
CDR3 DNA: TGCAGCGTTGGGGGTTGGGGCACCAGCACAGATACGCAGTATTTT
CDR3 protein: CSVGGWGTSTDTQYF

clone size: few
J gene: TRBJ2-7
V gene: TRBV2
D gene: TRBD1
CDR3 DNA: TGTGCCAGCCGGGACAGGGGACACTCCTACGAGCAGTACTTC
CDR3 protein: CASRDRGHSYEQYF

clone size: .
J gene: TRBJ1-6
V gene: TRBV6-2/TRBV6-3
D gene: TRBD1
CDR3 DNA: TGTGCCAGCAGTTACTCGACAGGGGGTTCACCCCTCCACTTT
CDR3 protein: CASSYSTGGSPLHF

clone size: .
J gene: TRBJ1-5
V gene: TRBV7-2
D gene: .
CDR3 DNA: TGTGCCAGCAGCAAACAGGGTTTAGGTCAGCCCCAGCATTTT
CDR3 protein: CASSKQGLGQPQHF

clone size: few
J gene: TRBJ1-6
V gene: TRBV7-2
D gene: .
CDR3 DNA: TGTGCCAGCAGCATCACTAATTCACCCCTCCACTTT
CDR3 protein: CASSITNSPLHF

clone size: .
J gene: TRBJ1-4
V gene: TRBV3-1/TRBV3-2
D gene: .
CDR3 DNA: TGTGCCAGCAGCGGGGCTTCAGGAGATGAAAAACTGTTTTTT
CDR3 protein: CASSGASGDEKLFF

clone size: .
J gene: TRBJ2-1
V gene: TRBV10-1
D gene: TRBD1
CDR3 DNA: TGCGCCAGCAGTGACTTTGGGACAGGGGGGACGGGAGCCTACAATGAGCAGTTCTTC
CDR3 protein: CASSDFGTGGTGAYNEQFF

clone size: .
J gene: TRBJ2-1
V gene: TRBV7-9
D gene: TRBD2
CDR3 DNA: TGTGCCAGCAGCCGCAGTGCGGGACTAGCGGGAGGGTGGTTCTTC
CDR3 protein: CASSRSAGLAGGWFF

clone size: .
J gene: TRBJ1-3
V gene: TRBV7-2
D gene: .
CDR3 DNA: TGTGCCAGCAGCCAGGCGAGAGGGACTGGAAACACCATATATTTT
CDR3 protein: CASSQARGTGNTIYF

clone size: .
J gene: TRBJ2-1
V gene: TRBV6-2/TRBV6-3
D gene: TRBD2
CDR3 DNA: TGTGCCAGCAGTACGGGACTAGCAAGCGGTAGTGAGCAGTTCTTC
CDR3 protein: CASSTGLASGSEQFF

clone size: few
J gene: TRBJ1-5
V gene: TRBV7-8
D gene: .
CDR3 DNA: TGTGCCAGCAGCCCCGGGGAGACCCAGCCCCAGCATTTT
CDR3 protein: CASSPGETQPQHF

clone size: .
J gene: TRBJ1-4
V gene: TRBV3-1/TRBV3-2
D gene: .
CDR3 DNA: TGTGCCAGCAGCCGAGAGGGGACTAATGAAAAACTGTTTTTT
CDR3 protein: CASSREGTNEKLFF

clone size: .
J gene: TRBJ1-1
V gene: TRBV28
D gene: .
CDR3 DNA: TGTGCCAGCAGTCCCACTGAAGCTTTCTTT
CDR3 protein: CASSPTEAFF

clone size: .
J gene: TRBJ2-2
V gene: TRBV30
D gene: .
CDR3 DNA: TGTGCCTGGAGTAGTACGAGCACCGGGGAGCTGTTTTTT
CDR3 protein: CAWSSTSTGELFF

clone size: few
J gene: TRBJ2-7
V gene: TRBV19
D gene: .
CDR3 DNA: TGTGCCAGTAGTGGAGGGTACGAGCAGTACTTC
CDR3 protein: CASSGGYEQYF

clone size: .
J gene: TRBJ1-6
V gene: TRBV7-6
D gene: TRBD1
CDR3 DNA: TGTGCCAGCAGCCCCGGGACAGGCGTTCAATGGGATGAGTCACCCCTCCACTTT
CDR3 protein: CASSPGTGVQWDESPLHF

clone size: .
J gene: TRBJ1-2
V gene: TRBV27
D gene: .
CDR3 DNA: TGTGCCAGCAGTTTATCAGGGGCTAACTATGGCTACACCTTC
CDR3 protein: CASSLSGANYGYTF

clone size: .
J gene: TRBJ2-1
V gene: TRBV12-3/TRBV12-4
D gene: .
CDR3 DNA: TGTGCCAGCAGTCGGGCGGGCAATGAGCAGTTCTTC
CDR3 protein: CASSRAGNEQFF

clone size: .
J gene: TRBJ2-7
V gene: TRBV6-1
D gene: TRBD2
CDR3 DNA: TGTGCCAGCAGTGAAAACAGACTAGCGGGAGGCTACGAGCAGTACTTC
CDR3 protein: CASSENRLAGGYEQYF